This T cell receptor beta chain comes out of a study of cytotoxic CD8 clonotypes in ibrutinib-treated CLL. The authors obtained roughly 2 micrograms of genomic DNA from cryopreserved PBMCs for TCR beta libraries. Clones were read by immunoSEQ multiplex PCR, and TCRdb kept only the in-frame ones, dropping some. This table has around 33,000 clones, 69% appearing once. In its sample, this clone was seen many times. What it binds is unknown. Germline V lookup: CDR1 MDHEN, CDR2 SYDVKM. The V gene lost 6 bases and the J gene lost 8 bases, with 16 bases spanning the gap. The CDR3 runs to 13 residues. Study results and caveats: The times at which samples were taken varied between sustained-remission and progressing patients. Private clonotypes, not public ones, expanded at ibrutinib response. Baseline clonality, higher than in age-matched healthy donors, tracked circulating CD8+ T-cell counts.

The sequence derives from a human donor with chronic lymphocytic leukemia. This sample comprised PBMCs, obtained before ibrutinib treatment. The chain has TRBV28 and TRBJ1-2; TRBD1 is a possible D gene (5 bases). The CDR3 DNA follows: TGTGCCAGCAGCCCACAAGGGGCGGTGGGCTACACCTTC. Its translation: CASSPQGAVGYTF.